Here is one T cell receptor beta chain with its context. Its antigen remains unknown. Between the trimmed V and J ends, which lost 5 bases and 2 bases, there was a span of 14 bases. The CDR3 has 15 amino acids. Looked up from germline, CDR1 is SGHTA and CDR2 is FQGTGA. The data were obtained in a study of memory CD4+ T cells and cytomegalovirus serostatus. Single viable CD3+CD4+CD8-CD45RO+ cells were sorted as the memory CD4+ T cells. Positive selection with CD4 microbeads enriched total CD4+ T cells. Here immunoSEQ multiplex PCR was the method, and the copy in TCRdb shows in-frame clones only, minus some. The repertoire holds around 88,000 clones, with approximately 80% as singletons. General study findings and limits: The CMV-associated TCR signature appears largely within the CD4+ memory repertoire.

The V call is TRBV7-3, the J call TRBJ2-3, with D possibly matching TRBD2 (6 bases). Sequenced: memory CD4+ T cells from blood. The receptor was derived from an adult in good health and CMV-seropositive. The CDR3 coding sequence is TGTGCCAGCAGCCGTCGGGTAGCGGCCACAGATACGCAGTATTTT. Amino acid sequence: CASSRRVAATDTQYF. Filled out from reference TRBV7-3 and TRBJ2-3, the complete variable domain reads GAGVSQTPSNKVTEKGKYVELRCDPISGHTALYWYRQSLGQGPEFLIYFQGTGAADDSGLPNDRFFAVRPEGSVSTLKIQRTERGDSAVYLCASSRRVAATDTQYFGPGTRLTVL.